These 8 T cell receptor beta chains came from one sample sequenced in a study of OX40 agonist ivuxolimab in advanced cancers. Generated by immunoSEQ multiplex PCR, the TCRdb table keeps only in-frame clones and is missing some. The profile shows 42,000 or so clones, approximately 75% of them singletons. The source was CD4+ or CD8+ T cells sorted from blood, collected in a trial of the OX40 agonist ivuxolimab. The receptors were gathered from an adult with an advanced solid tumor such as melanoma, head and neck, liver or kidney cancer.

This clone was seen only a few times. This chain connects TRBV5-5 to TRBJ2-3, with TRBD1 matching 9 bases. Unmatched junction bases numbered 8, after V lost 1 base and J lost 2 bases. The CDR3 runs to 17 residues. Per the germline V gene, CDR1 is SGHKS and CDR2 is YYEKEE (reference sequence). The CDR3 protein is CASSLNWDRVFTDTQYF. CDR3 coding DNA: TGTGCCAGCAGCTTGAATTGGGACAGGGTCTTCACAGATACGCAGTATTTT.

The rearrangement uses TRBV27 and TRBJ2-6, with D hard to call. V gave up 6 bases and J gave up 2 bases, with 5 bases separating them. Germline loops: CDR1 MNHEY, CDR2 SMNVEV (reference sequence). The CDR3 loop spans 13 amino acids. Here the CDR3 reads CASRKAGANVLTF. The CDR3, as DNA: TGTGCCAGCAGGAAGGCTGGGGCCAACGTCCTGACTTTC.

The chain has TRBV9 and TRBJ2-1; the D gene is possibly TRBD2 (5 bases). V lost 0 bases to trimming and J lost 6 bases, with 10 bases between them. Germline loops: CDR1 SGDLS, CDR2 YYNGEE. CDR3 length: 14 amino acids. CDR3 bases: TGTGCCAGCAGCGTAGCGGGGTCCCTCAATGAGCAGTTCTTC. Amino acids: CASSVAGSLNEQFF.

The sample holds a few counts of this clone. The gene calls are TRBV5-4 and TRBJ2-7; tentatively, D is TRBD2 (6 bases). Trimming removed 4 bases at V and 7 bases at J, with 15 bases between. CDR3 size: 13 residues. Germline-derived CDR1 and CDR2 are SGHNT and YYREEE (reference sequence). The CDR3 reads CASSRDSDGEQYF. In DNA form, the CDR3 reads TGTGCCAGCAGCCGGGACTCGGATGGGGAGCAGTACTTC.

The genes are TRBV6-1 and TRBJ2-1; TRBD2 matches at 9 bases. The CDR3 extends over 15 amino acids. J was trimmed by 6 bases and V by 5 bases; bases with no gene match: 8. CDR1 and CDR2 from the germline V gene are MNHNS and SASEGT. CDR3 sequence reads: CASSRTGLATNEQFF. CDR3 coding DNA: TGTGCCAGCAGTCGAACGGGACTAGCAACCAATGAGCAGTTCTTC.

The chain joins TRBV2 to TRBJ2-5; the D gene is possibly TRBD2 (5 bases). CDR1 SNHLY and CDR2 FYNNEI come from the germline V gene. The CDR3 extends over 13 amino acids. Trimming pared 4 bases from V and 7 bases from J, leaving 13 bases between. CDR3: CASSGSTEGTQYF. Here the CDR3 DNA reads TGTGCCAGCAGTGGGAGTACCGAGGGGACCCAGTACTTC.

This clone was seen just once. The J gene is TRBJ2-3, the V gene TRBV5-1, with D hard to call. CDR3 size: 14 residues. V was clipped by 0 bases and J by 2 bases, with 7 bases between them. Germline CDR1 reads SGHRS; CDR2 reads YFSETQ. The CDR3 DNA reads as TGCGCCAGCAGCTTGGCCACGTACACAGATACGCAGTATTTT. Translating it yields CASSLATYTDTQYF.

This clone occurred once. The chain has TRBV7-2 and TRBJ2-5, with 10 bases that match TRBD2. This CDR3 has 16 amino acids. Germline lookup yields CDR1 SGHTA and CDR2 FQGNSA. V was clipped by 0 bases and J by 5 bases; unmatched bases: 6. For the CDR3, the DNA is TGTGCCAGCAGCTTAGCGCTTAGCGGGAGGCAGGAGACCCAGTACTTC. It is translated as CASSLALSGRQETQYF.